This TCR beta chain was obtained from a study of patients and donors after allogeneic stem cell transplantation. TCRdb recomputed calls from the RT-PCR reads with MiXCR, one row per CDR3 protein. The table records some 230,000 distinct CDR3 sequences, 14% of them present only once. At least ten counts were recorded for this clonotype. Input material: blood, either unsorted or a sorted T cell fraction (not recorded which). The clonotype originates from a human donor who was either an allogeneic HSCT recipient or a stem cell or donor lymphocyte infusion donor (not recorded which). It is not recorded whose cells these are; they may come from a transplant donor.

CDR3 nucleotide sequence: TGTGCCAGCAGAAAGACAGGGTCCACCGGGGAGCTGTTTTTT. Protein sequence: CASRKTGSTGELFF. The chain is built from TRBV11-2 and TRBJ2-2; 7 bases fit TRBD1. The CDR3 is made up of 14 amino acids. CDR1 is SGHAT, CDR2 FQNNGV, per germline. Germline trimming cut 6 bases from V and 4 bases from J; bases unmatched to any gene: 5.